A selection of T cell receptor beta chains follows, all from one sample in a study of blood T cell repertoires in COVID-19. Profiling relied on immunoSEQ multiplex PCR, and the TCRdb table lists in-frame clones only, not all of them. This sample has about 71,000 clones, with roughly four fifths found just once. The sequenced material came from peripheral blood. The origin of the receptors is a man aged 25 to 40 with COVID-19, enrolled during active disease. Each CDR3 is given with its conserved first and last residue. D genes are given only for firm matches. Only part of the rows carry a size: once, few, many, or a class if the clone is expanded.

abundance	v_gene	j_gene	d_gene	CDR3nt	CDR3aa
.	TRBV5-1	TRBJ2-3	.	TGCGCCAGCAGCTGGAAAGGGGTCGACACAGATACGCAGTATTTT	CASSWKGVDTDTQYF
.	TRBV6-5	TRBJ1-5	TRBD1	TGTGCCAGCAGTCACGACAGGGTAAGGCGCCAGCATTTT	CASSHDRVRRQHF
.	TRBV7-9	TRBJ1-6	TRBD1	TGTGCCATAGGACAGGATAATTCACCCCTCCACTTT	CAIGQDNSPLHF
.	TRBV30	TRBJ1-4	.	TGTGCCTGGAGTGCCCCTTACAGGGCTGGGGAAAAACTGTTTTTT	CAWSAPYRAGEKLFF
.	TRBV27	TRBJ1-1	TRBD1	TGTGCCAGCCACCGGGCTGGGACAGGGGCCCTTCCGAACACTGAAGCTTTCTTT	CASHRAGTGALPNTEAFF
.	TRBV13	TRBJ1-1	.	TGTGCCAGCAGCTTATGGCAGAAAGCTTTCTTT	CASSLWQKAFF
.	TRBV27	TRBJ2-7	.	TGTGCCAGCAGTTTTCAGTCGGACAAGTCCTACGAGCAGTACTTC	CASSFQSDKSYEQYF
.	TRBV7-2	TRBJ2-2	.	TGTGCCAGCAGCTTACCGTCGAACACCGGGGAGCTGTTTTTT	CASSLPSNTGELFF
.	TRBV5-8	TRBJ1-1	.	TGTGCCAGCAGCTTGGACAGGGACACTGAAGCTTTCTTT	CASSLDRDTEAFF
.	TRBV19	TRBJ1-2	.	TGTGCCAGTAGTACGGGACAAACGAACTATGGCTACACCTTC	CASSTGQTNYGYTF
.	TRBV11-2	TRBJ1-1	.	TGTGCCAGCAGCCAAAACACTGAAGCTTTCTTT	CASSQNTEAFF
.	TRBV3-1/TRBV3-2	TRBJ1-1	.	TGTGCCAGCAGCCAAGCCCTTCGGGGGGGAGGGGACACTGAAGCTTTCTTT	CASSQALRGGGDTEAFF
.	TRBV6-6	TRBJ1-1	TRBD1	TGTGCCAGCATTCCGACAGGGTGGAACACTGAAGCTTTCTTT	CASIPTGWNTEAFF
.	TRBV5-1	TRBJ2-7	.	TGCGCCAGCAGCTTGGAACAGGACTCCTACGAGCAGTACTTC	CASSLEQDSYEQYF
.	TRBV4-1	TRBJ2-2	TRBD2	TGCGCCAGCAGCCAAGTCATCGGGAGGCCGCACACCGGGGAGCTGTTTTTT	CASSQVIGRPHTGELFF
few	TRBV28	TRBJ1-1	TRBD1	TGTGCCAGCAGTTCTGGAGGGGAGCAGGGGGCTGAAGCTTTCTTT	CASSSGGEQGAEAFF
.	TRBV27	TRBJ1-1	TRBD1	TGTGCCAGTAATCCACAGGGGACTGCCACTGAAGCTTTCTTT	CASNPQGTATEAFF
.	TRBV19	TRBJ2-7	TRBD2	TGTGCCAGTAGTGCTCCTAGCGGGAGTCTTTACGAGCAGTACTTC	CASSAPSGSLYEQYF
.	TRBV30	TRBJ2-7	TRBD2	TGTGCCTGGACCTCCCCAATGGCGGGGGAGTCCTACGAGCAGTACTTC	CAWTSPMAGESYEQYF
.	TRBV5-4	TRBJ2-1	.	TGTGCCAGCAGAGGGACATTCTACAATGAGCAGTTCTTC	CASRGTFYNEQFF
.	TRBV9	TRBJ2-3	TRBD2	TGTGCCAGCAGCGTAGGGGCTAGCGGGAGCACAGATACGCAGTATTTT	CASSVGASGSTDTQYF
.	TRBV12-3/TRBV12-4	TRBJ1-2	.	TGTGCCAGCAGAGGAGACTATGGCTACACCTTC	CASRGDYGYTF
.	TRBV2	TRBJ1-2	.	TGTGCCAGCAGTGGACAGTTCGGCTACACCTTC	CASSGQFGYTF
.	TRBV6-5	TRBJ2-3	TRBD1	TGTGCCACCGATTCGGGACAGGGGGCGGATACGCAGTATTTT	CATDSGQGADTQYF
.	TRBV10-3	TRBJ2-1	.	TGTGCCATCAGTGAGTTCGGGATCGAATCCTACAATGAGCAGTTCTTC	CAISEFGIESYNEQFF
.	TRBV9	TRBJ2-5	TRBD2	TGTGCCAGCAGCCCACCTGGTTCGGGTAGCGGGTCCCAAGAGACCCAGTACTTC	CASSPPGSGSGSQETQYF
.	TRBV10-2	TRBJ1-4	.	TGCGCCACTGCGGTCGGATCAACTAATGAAAAACTGTTTTTT	CATAVGSTNEKLFF
.	TRBV10-3	TRBJ2-3	TRBD2	TGTGCCATCAGTGAGCCTTCTCGCGGGAGGACCCGAACCGAACCCACAGATACGCAGTATTTT	CAISEPSRGRTRTEPTDTQYF
.	TRBV30	TRBJ2-7	.	TGTGCCTGGAGTGTAATGGCAGGTTACGAGCAGTACTTC	CAWSVMAGYEQYF
once	TRBV5-1	TRBJ2-3	TRBD1	TGCGCCAGCAGCTTGTATGGGGGCAGGGGGATCACAGATACGCAGTATTTT	CASSLYGGRGITDTQYF
.	TRBV11-2	TRBJ2-7	TRBD1	TGTGCCAGCAGCTTAGGGACAGGGTCCTACGAGCAGTACTTC	CASSLGTGSYEQYF
.	TRBV5-4	TRBJ1-2	TRBD1	TGTGCCAGCAGCCCCCAGACAGGGTACCATGGCTACACCTTC	CASSPQTGYHGYTF
once	TRBV24-1	TRBJ1-2	TRBD1	TGTGCCACCCAACCGGGACAGGGAGATTTCGGCTACACCTTC	CATQPGQGDFGYTF
.	TRBV28	TRBJ1-2	TRBD1	TGTGCCAGCAGGGGGGACAGGGTGAACTATGGCTACACCTTC	CASRGDRVNYGYTF
.	TRBV4-1	TRBJ2-2	.	TGCGCCAGCAGCAGAATGGGGGGGACAACCGGGGAGCTGTTTTTT	CASSRMGGTTGELFF
.	TRBV27	TRBJ1-4	TRBD1	TGTGCCAGCACCAATGACCCACAGGGGGCTTATGAAAAACTGTTTTTT	CASTNDPQGAYEKLFF
.	TRBV18	TRBJ2-7	TRBD2	TGTGCCAGCTCACCACCGAGCGGGAGGGCCAACGAGCAGTACTTC	CASSPPSGRANEQYF
.	TRBV28	TRBJ2-7	TRBD2	TGTGCCAGCAGTTTCGGGGGGGCTCGGTACGAGCAGTACTTC	CASSFGGARYEQYF
.	TRBV5-1	TRBJ1-4	.	TGCGCCAGCAGCATGGGGGCGGGCAGTGAAAAACTGTTTTTT	CASSMGAGSEKLFF
few	TRBV5-5	TRBJ2-1	.	TGTGCCAGCCGCCCGGTGGGGACTCCTATAAACAATGAGCAGTTCTTC	CASRPVGTPINNEQFF
.	TRBV10-3	TRBJ2-1	TRBD2	TGTGCCATCAGTGATAAGGGACTAGCGGACAATGAGCAGTTCTTC	CAISDKGLADNEQFF
.	TRBV7-9	TRBJ2-7	TRBD1	TGTGCCAGCAGCCCCTGGACAGGGATCGGCTACGAGCAGTACTTC	CASSPWTGIGYEQYF
.	TRBV18	TRBJ1-6	TRBD1	TGTGCCAGCTCACCAGGGTCAAGAACAGGGGATAATTCACCCCTCCACTTT	CASSPGSRTGDNSPLHF
.	TRBV9	TRBJ2-3	TRBD2	TGTGGCAGCAGCGCTAGCGGTCCTTGGCGGGATACGCAGTATTTT	CGSSASGPWRDTQYF
.	TRBV29-1	TRBJ1-1	TRBD1	TGCAGCGTCCAAAAACAGGGGACGAACACTGAAGCTTTCTTT	CSVQKQGTNTEAFF
.	TRBV7-8	TRBJ2-1	.	TGTGCCAGCAGCTCGACTAGACCGGATGAGCAGTTCTTC	CASSSTRPDEQFF
.	TRBV12-3/TRBV12-4	TRBJ1-3	.	TGTGCCAGCAGAGAGGTCTCTGGAAACACCATATATTTT	CASREVSGNTIYF
.	TRBV6-5	TRBJ1-1	TRBD1	TGTGCCAGCACCGCAGGGGGTACTGAAGCTTTCTTT	CASTAGGTEAFF
.	TRBV9	TRBJ2-2	.	TGTGCCAGCAGCGCGACTTTCACCGGGGAGCTGTTTTTT	CASSATFTGELFF
few	TRBV4-3	TRBJ2-1	.	TGCGCCAGCAGCCAAGGCGTTGTTCGAGGGGGGGATGAGCAGTTCTTC	CASSQGVVRGGDEQFF
.	TRBV25-1	TRBJ2-7	.	TGTGCCAGCAGTGAATTCGGGGAAGAGCAGTACTTC	CASSEFGEEQYF
.	TRBV28	TRBJ1-5	.	TGTGCCAGCAGTCGGCAGACATACGATCCCCGGTCCCATAATCAGCCCCAGCATTTT	CASSRQTYDPRSHNQPQHF
once	TRBV24-1	TRBJ1-2	TRBD1	TGTGCCACTGGGACAGGGGGAAAAGGCACTAGTGGCTACACCTTC	CATGTGGKGTSGYTF
few	TRBV7-9	TRBJ2-7	TRBD1	TGTGCCAGCAGCTTGGGACAGGGGCTCGAGCAGTACTTC	CASSLGQGLEQYF